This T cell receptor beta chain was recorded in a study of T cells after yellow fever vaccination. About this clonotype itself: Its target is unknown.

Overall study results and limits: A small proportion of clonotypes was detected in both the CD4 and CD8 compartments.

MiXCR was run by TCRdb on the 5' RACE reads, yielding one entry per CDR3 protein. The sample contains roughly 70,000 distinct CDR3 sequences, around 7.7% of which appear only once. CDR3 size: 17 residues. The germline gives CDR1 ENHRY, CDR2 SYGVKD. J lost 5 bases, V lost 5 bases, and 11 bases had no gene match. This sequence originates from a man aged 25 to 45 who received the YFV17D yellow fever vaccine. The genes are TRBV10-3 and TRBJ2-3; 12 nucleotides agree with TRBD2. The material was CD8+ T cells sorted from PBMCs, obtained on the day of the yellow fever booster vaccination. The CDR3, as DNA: TGTGCCATCAGTCAAAGCACTCTAGCGGGAGGGCTAGATACGCAGTATTTT. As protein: CAISQSTLAGGLDTQYF.